A single TCR beta chain is shown here with its context. This sample stems from a study of blood T cell repertoires in COVID-19. Study summary: Sources were T cells, B-cell-depleted T cells, or PBMCs; the material itself was cDNA or gDNA.

Per the germline V gene, CDR1 is MNHEY and CDR2 is SVGAGI. The V end was cut by 0 bases, the J end by 4 bases, with 12 bases between. The CDR3 is 15 residues long. Original analysis: Amplification with reference gene primers provided the estimates of nucleated cell counts. The method was immunoSEQ multiplex PCR; TCRdb's version includes in-frame clones alone and lacks a portion of them. The V and J calls and clone size come from that table; D and trimming were worked out from the DNA. The sample has fewer than 700,000 clones; around 90% are singletons. Sequencing used peripheral blood. The V gene is TRBV6-5, the J gene TRBJ1-2; no firm D call. This receptor was taken from a woman between 50 and 59 years old with COVID-19, enrolled during active disease. DNA for the CDR3: TGTGCCAGCAGTTACTCGTTGGGCAGAGTCTATGGCTACACCTTC. Encoded protein: CASSYSLGRVYGYTF.